One T cell receptor beta chain is described in this entry. The immunoSEQ assay was v3. TCRdb's copy holds only in-frame clones and misses some; the assay was immunoSEQ multiplex PCR. The data show some 10,000 clones, approximately 83% seen once. The sample is drawn from a study of TIL therapy for anti-PD-1-resistant metastatic lung cancer. Time point meaning: pre-treatment sample, taken before nivolumab and TIL therapy. Most excised metastases sampled were pleural nodules or supraclavicular lymph nodes. The origin of this receptor is a person between 25 and 79 years old with non-small cell lung cancer. Specimen: tumor tissue, collected at baseline.

The CDR3 spells CASPPETGRGWETQYF. CDR3 in DNA: TGTGCCAGCCCTCCTGAGACAGGGCGTGGTTGGGAGACCCAGTACTTC. The chain combines TRBV28 with TRBJ2-5; 7 bases map to TRBD1. The CDR3 is 16 residues long. Germline V lookup: CDR1 MDHEN, CDR2 SYDVKM. The trim removed 8 bases at V and 5 bases at J, leaving 17 bases unmatched.